This record concerns one TCR beta chain sequence. The antigen is unknown. These data come from a study of human T cells and chemical hapten exposure. Unique molecular identifiers were affixed to discrete cDNA molecules within the library. TCRdb redid the calling of the reads with MiXCR, one entry per CDR3 protein. This table holds almost 1,000 distinct CDR3 sequences, 83% found once. Study results and limitations: With DPC sensitization, TCRs exceeding 1 in 1000 frequency showed no change.

V was cut by 0 bases and J by 10 bases, with 13 bases left in between. Germline V gene sequence: CDR1 MNHEY, CDR2 SMNVEV (reference sequence). CDR3 size: 15 residues. Total RNA was isolated from whole blood that had not been fractionated. The sequenced sample consisted of whole blood. The rearrangement joins TRBV27 to TRBJ1-6, with D unresolved. This receptor was taken from a human donor with alopecia, or a healthy volunteer (not recorded which). Some clones in this sample may be carry-over from other donors' samples. This table probably holds off-target reads from a library built for another chain. The CDR3 is CASSLSSGVGSPLHF. The CDR3 nucleotides are TGTGCCAGCAGTTTATCTTCCGGGGTTGGGTCACCCCTCCACTTT.